A single sample gave rise to the 26 T cell receptor beta chains below, sequenced in a study of shared clonotypes between healthy human individuals. Assay: immunoSEQ multiplex PCR; the TCRdb copy retains only in-frame clones and omits some. Of about 960,000 clones listed, approximately 80% were seen once; the top ten hold about 1.5%. Sequencing input: memory CD4+ T cells sorted from blood. Subset defined: CD45RA-negative fraction. The receptors originated from a man aged 18-30 years in good health.

The chain uses TRBV9 and TRBJ2-1; 11 bases match TRBD2. Per germline, CDR1 SGDLS and CDR2 YYNGEE. With 0 bases clipped from V and 8 bases from J, the junction kept 4 bases outside the gene matches. This CDR3 comprises 15 residues. CDR3 loop: CASSVGLAGWDEQFF. The CDR3 nucleotides are TGTGCCAGCAGCGTAGGACTAGCGGGATGGGATGAGCAGTTCTTC.

The rearrangement uses TRBV11-2 and TRBJ1-1; D remains ambiguous. Germline V gene data show CDR1 as SGHAT and CDR2 as FQNNGV. The V and J ends lost 4 bases and 6 bases respectively, with 15 bases between them. This CDR3 spans 14 amino acids. CDR3 bases: TGTGCCAGCAGCTCGCTCTCGTGGGTGGCTGAAGCTTTCTTT. Translation gives CASSSLSWVAEAFF.

J is TRBJ2-2 and V is TRBV6-1, with 8 bases matching TRBD1. Germline trimming cut 2 bases from V and 4 bases from J; bases unmatched to any gene: 3. Germline V gene lookup returns CDR1 MNHNS and CDR2 SASEGT. The CDR3 has 15 amino acids. CDR3 nucleotides: TGTGCCAGCAGTGAACAGGGGGCTGGCACCGGGGAGCTGTTTTTT. Translation: CASSEQGAGTGELFF.

This clone was observed a handful of times. CDR3 bases: TGTGCCAGTAGTATAGCCCCGACAGGGAACTATGGCTACACCTTC. This gives the protein CASSIAPTGNYGYTF. The chain links TRBV19 to TRBJ1-2, with TRBD1 identical over 7 bases. This CDR3 spans 15 amino acids. After removal of 1 base from V and 2 bases from J, the junction contained 4 bases not matched to a gene. CDR1 is LNHDA, CDR2 SQIVND, per germline (reference sequence).

In its sample, this clone was seen once. V usage is TRBV11-1 and J usage is TRBJ2-3; D not resolved. Germline V CDR1 and CDR2: SGHAT, FQDESV (reference sequence). The CDR3 loop spans 12 amino acids. Trimming pared 5 bases from V and 5 bases from J, leaving 8 bases between. This CDR3 reads CASSEQGDTQYF. CDR3 in DNA: TGTGCCAGCAGCGAGCAAGGAGATACGCAGTATTTT.

The chain joins TRBV2 to TRBJ1-5; no definite D call. CDR1 is SNHLY and CDR2 is FYNNEI in the germline V gene. V lost 6 bases and J lost 0, with 9 bases in between. This CDR3 is 14 amino acids long. DNA of the CDR3: TGTGCCAGCAGGGCAGACTATAGCAATCAGCCCCAGCATTTT. It codes for CASRADYSNQPQHF.

The genes are TRBV5-4 and TRBJ1-5, with 12 positions matching TRBD1. Germline V gene sequence: CDR1 SGHNT, CDR2 YYREEE (reference sequence). The CDR3 sequence is 16 residues long. The CDR3 bases are TGTGCTTTTCGGGACAGGGGGCAGGGGAGCCATCAGCCCCAGCATTTT. It encodes CAFRDRGQGSHQPQHF.

The chain uses TRBV5-4 and TRBJ2-7; 8 bases line up with TRBD2. J lost 7 bases, V lost 4 bases, and 10 bases had no gene match. There are 14 residues in the CDR3. CDR1 and CDR2 from the germline V gene are SGHNT and YYREEE (reference sequence). CDR3 DNA: TGTGCCAGCAGCCACAGAGCGGGGGCGGGGGAGCAGTACTTC. This encodes CASSHRAGAGEQYF.

This rearrangement joins TRBV7-9 to TRBJ2-3; possible D gene TRBD2, 6 bases. Germline loops: CDR1 SEHNR, CDR2 FQNEAQ (reference sequence). This CDR3 comprises 12 residues. Trimming pared 5 bases from V and 9 bases from J, leaving 12 bases between. The CDR3 region has the DNA TGTGCCAGCAGCCGGGACTCCTTAACGCAGTATTTT. Protein: CASSRDSLTQYF. The whole variable domain, remainder taken from reference TRBV7-9 and TRBJ2-3, is DTGVSQNPRHKITKRGQNVTFRCDPISEHNRLYWYRQTLGQGPEFLTYFQNEAQLEKSRLLSDRFSAERPKGSFSTLEIQRTEQGDSAMYLCASSRDSLTQYFGPGTRLTVL.

DNA of the CDR3: TGTGCCAGCAGCGTAGGAGACGACAAAGAGACCCAGTACTTC. It translates to CASSVGDDKETQYF. The chain carries TRBV9 and TRBJ2-5; D unresolved. Per the germline V gene, CDR1 is SGDLS and CDR2 is YYNGEE. This CDR3 comprises 14 residues. V lost 0 bases and J lost 3, with 9 bases in between.

The V gene is TRBV20-1, the J gene TRBJ2-7, with no clear D. This CDR3 comprises 10 residues. Germline CDR1 DFQATT, CDR2 SNEGSKA (reference sequence). The ends were cut back, 3 bases at V and 6 bases at J, with 6 bases in the middle. The CDR3 protein is CSASSAEQYF. Written as DNA, the CDR3 is TGCAGTGCTAGTTCGGCCGAGCAGTACTTC.

This clone was seen a single time. Other nucleotide sequences in the sample specify the same CDR3. The V gene is TRBV29-1, the J gene TRBJ1-3; D is unresolved. The CDR3 covers 11 residues. Per germline, CDR1 SQVTM and CDR2 ANQGSEA. Trimming shortened V by 4 bases and J by 4 bases, and 5 bases separated the two germline ends. For the CDR3, the DNA is TGCAGCGTTGTCGTGGGAAACACCATATATTTT. It encodes CSVVVGNTIYF. Full variable domain (outside the CDR3, taken from reference TRBV29-1 and TRBJ1-3): SAVISQKPSRDICQRGTSLTIQCQVDSQVTMMFWYRQQPGQSLTLIATANQGSEATYESGFVIDKFPISRPNLTFSTLTVSNMSPEDSSIYLCSVVVGNTIYFGEGSWLTVV.

Here the CDR3 DNA reads TGCGCCAGCAGCACCACAGATACGCAGTATTTT. Translated: CASSTTDTQYF. V usage is TRBV5-1 and J usage is TRBJ2-3; D is uncertain. The CDR3 loop spans 11 amino acids. Germline V gene sequence: CDR1 SGHRS, CDR2 YFSETQ. With 4 bases removed from V and 2 bases from J, the gap between germline ends came to 2 bases. Drawing the rest from reference TRBV5-1 and TRBJ2-3, the complete variable domain is KAGVTQTPRYLIKTRGQQVTLSCSPISGHRSVSWYQQTPGQGLQFLFEYFSETQRNKGNFPGRFSGRQFSNSRSEMNVSTLELGDSALYLCASSTTDTQYFGPGTRLTVL.

The V and J genes are TRBV4-1 and TRBJ2-1; perhaps TRBD2 as D (6 bases). Germline assignment: CDR1 MGHRA and CDR2 YSYEKL. The CDR3 extends over 15 amino acids. V was clipped by 4 bases and J by 4 bases, with 14 bases between them. In DNA form, the CDR3 reads TGCGCCAGCAGCCCCTGGGGGGAAGGGTACAATGAGCAGTTCTTC. It specifies CASSPWGEGYNEQFF.

The genes are TRBV27 and TRBJ2-7, with 8 bases lining up with TRBD2. V was clipped by 4 bases and J by 4 bases; unmatched bases: 12. The CDR3 extends over 16 amino acids. Germline V gene sequence: CDR1 MNHEY, CDR2 SMNVEV (reference sequence). DNA of the CDR3: TGTGCCAGCAGTTCCCCCCGGAACGGGGGGGTTTACGAGCAGTACTTC. Translating gives CASSSPRNGGVYEQYF.

This clone was counted between two and nine times. The chain couples TRBV11-2 to TRBJ2-7; 7 nucleotides line up with TRBD1. Trimming cost V 6 bases and J 3 bases; bases outside gene matches: 11. The CDR3 consists of 15 residues. Germline loops: CDR1 SGHAT, CDR2 FQNNGV. CDR3 in amino acids: CASRKGANVFYEQYF. CDR3 DNA sequence: TGTGCCAGCAGGAAGGGGGCTAATGTTTTCTACGAGCAGTACTTC.

V usage is TRBV5-6 and J usage is TRBJ2-5; TRBD2 matches at 7 bases. Germline CDR1 and CDR2: SGHDT and YYEEEE. V lost 4 bases and J lost 5; bases outside the gene matches: 8. The CDR3 runs to 14 residues. The CDR3 DNA reads TGTGCCAGCAGCAAAGGACTAGATCTCGAGACCCAGTACTTC. Translated: CASSKGLDLETQYF.

J is TRBJ1-2 and V is TRBV10-2; D ambiguous. The CDR3 is 16 amino acids. The germline CDR1 and CDR2 sequences are WSHSY and SAAADI. V shed 0 bases and J shed 0 bases, with 11 bases lying between them. The CDR3 nucleotides are TGCGCCAGCAGTGAGTCCGGCGGCGGCCCTAACTATGGCTACACCTTC. This translates into CASSESGGGPNYGYTF.

This clone was found once. The chain recombines TRBV18 with TRBJ2-1, with 7 bases aligning to TRBD1. The CDR3 is 15 amino acids. The J segment lost 1 base and the V segment lost 0 bases, leaving 0 bases of the junction unmatched. Germline V lookup: CDR1 KGHSH, CDR2 LQKENI. As DNA, the CDR3 is TGTGCCAGCTCACCACCGGGACAGTCCTACAATGAGCAGTTCTTC. Amino acid sequence: CASSPPGQSYNEQFF.

The chain is built from TRBV11-2 and TRBJ2-5, with no clear D. V was pared by 5 bases and J by 2 bases, with 9 bases between. This CDR3 comprises 13 residues. In germline, CDR1 is SGHAT, CDR2 FQNNGV. This CDR3 is CASSRSNQETQYF. The CDR3 DNA sequence: TGTGCCAGCAGCCGCTCTAATCAAGAGACCCAGTACTTC.

The V gene is TRBV7-2, the J gene TRBJ2-7; 8 bases fit TRBD1. Germline V gene lookup returns CDR1 SGHTA and CDR2 FQGNSA. CDR3 size: 12 residues. V gave up 4 bases and J gave up 6 bases; unmatched junction bases: 2. The CDR3 is CASSSDRGEQYF. CDR3 DNA: TGTGCCAGCAGCTCCGACAGGGGCGAGCAGTACTTC.

V usage is TRBV6-1 and J usage is TRBJ1-2; 7 bases agree with TRBD1. V lost 3 bases and J lost 4; bases outside the gene matches: 2. CDR1 and CDR2 (germline): MNHNS, SASEGT. This CDR3 contains 13 residues. The CDR3 sequence: CASSDGTVYGYTF. As DNA, the CDR3 is TGTGCCAGCAGTGACGGGACAGTCTATGGCTACACCTTC.

This clone appeared once. The DNA of the CDR3 is TGTGCCAGCAGTTCCACCGCGGGTCGCTACACCTTC. Its protein is CASSSTAGRYTF. V gene TRBV6-5 combines with J gene TRBJ1-2; D gene uncertain. The CDR3 spans 12 residues. Between the trimmed V and J ends, which lost 4 bases and 9 bases, there was a span of 12 bases. Germline V CDR1 and CDR2: MNHEY, SVGAGI.

This clone was observed a handful of times. The J gene is TRBJ2-4, the V gene TRBV4-3; no clear D. The V gene lost 1 base and the J gene lost 1 base, with 8 bases spanning the gap. The V gene's germline CDR1 is LGHNA and CDR2 YSLEER. The CDR3 length is 15 residues. CDR3 DNA sequence: TGCGCCAGCAGCCAAGCCCGAGTGGCCAAAAACATTCAGTACTTC. Residues: CASSQARVAKNIQYF.

The chain uses TRBV7-2 and TRBJ1-4; D is unresolved. CDR1 and CDR2 (germline): SGHTA, FQGNSA. The CDR3 spans 17 residues. Trimming stripped 1 base from V and 6 bases from J, with 18 bases between. The CDR3, as DNA: TGTGCCAGCAGCTTAGTCGATAGAGCCAGCGGACATGAAAAACTGTTTTTT. It is translated as CASSLVDRASGHEKLFF.

The chain recombines TRBV7-2 with TRBJ1-4, with TRBD1 matching over 9 bases. V gave up 5 bases and J gave up 5 bases; unmatched junction bases: 6. CDR1 SGHTA and CDR2 FQGNSA come from the germline V gene. The CDR3 consists of 15 residues. The chain's CDR3 is CASSTRQGGNEKLFF. In nucleotides, the CDR3 is TGTGCCAGCAGCACACGACAGGGGGGGAATGAAAAACTGTTTTTT.